A selection of T cell receptor beta chains follows, all from one sample in a study of CD8 T cells in ankylosing spondylitis. Via MiXCR, TCRdb re-called the 5' RACE reads, giving one row per CDR3 protein. The table includes around 450,000 distinct CDR3 sequences, 25% to 30% detected once. Sequencing was carried out using blood, either unsorted or a sorted T cell fraction (not recorded which). Receptors were obtained from a male donor with ankylosing spondylitis. Both conserved end residues are part of each CDR3. A D gene is named only where the DNA matches it firmly. Where a row states a size, it is once, few, many or the class of an expanded clone; other rows omit it.

size	D	V	J	CDR3	DNA
-	-	TRBV7-9	TRBJ1-4	CASSLDPGVNEKLFF	TGTGCCAGCAGCTTGGATCCCGGAGTTAATGAAAAACTGTTTTTT
few	-	TRBV20-1	TRBJ2-1	CSARAPTGVGNEQFF	TGCAGTGCTAGAGCCCCCACGGGAGTAGGGAATGAGCAGTTCTTC
few	TRBD2	TRBV5-1	TRBJ2-3	CASSFSGGTPSDTQYF	TGCGCCAGCAGCTTCTCGGGGGGGACTCCTTCAGATACGCAGTATTTT
-	-	TRBV29-1	TRBJ2-3	CSVYREQDTQYF	TGCAGCGTGTACAGGGAGCAAGATACGCAGTATTTT
-	-	TRBV5-1	TRBJ2-1	CASSLLGGISYNEQFF	TGCGCCAGCAGCTTGCTTGGCGGGATCTCCTACAATGAGCAGTTCTTC
-	-	TRBV11-2	TRBJ2-2	CASSLAWDKSTGELFF	TGTGCCAGCAGCTTAGCCTGGGACAAGAGCACCGGGGAGCTGTTTTTT
few	-	TRBV29-1	TRBJ2-2	CSAGAANTGELFF	TGCAGCGCTGGGGCTGCGAACACCGGGGAGCTGTTTTTT
few	TRBD2	TRBV5-6	TRBJ2-1	CASSRLAGDDNEQFF	TGTGCCAGCAGCAGACTAGCGGGAGACGACAATGAGCAGTTCTTC
few	TRBD2	TRBV12-3/TRBV12-4	TRBJ2-5	CASSSSREGLETQYF	TGTGCCAGCAGTTCCTCGCGGGAGGGCCTCGAGACCCAGTACTTC
-	-	TRBV9	TRBJ1-2	CASSKGPSNYGYTF	TGTGCCAGCAGCAAGGGACCATCGAACTATGGCTACACCTTC
-	TRBD1	TRBV11-2	TRBJ1-1	CASTLLHAGGSMNTEAFF	TGTGCCAGCACCCTTTTACACGCAGGGGGCTCCATGAACACTGAAGCTTTCTTT
-	-	TRBV4-2	TRBJ1-5	CASSQGTEKGQPQHF	TGTGCCAGCAGCCAAGGGACAGAGAAGGGTCAGCCCCAGCATTTT
-	TRBD2	TRBV5-1	TRBJ2-1	CASSFGASGRRIDEQFF	TGCGCCAGCAGCTTTGGGGCTAGCGGGAGGAGGATCGATGAGCAGTTCTTC
-	-	TRBV12-5	TRBJ2-3	CASGPRGTAKTDTQYF	TGTGCTAGTGGTCCGCGGGGGACAGCCAAAACAGATACGCAGTATTTT
few	-	TRBV27	TRBJ2-7	CASSTRVGTPLHEQYF	TGTGCCAGCAGTACGAGAGTGGGGACCCCTCTCCACGAGCAGTACTTC
few	-	TRBV3-1	TRBJ2-5	CASSQVTHAQETQYF	TGTGCCAGCAGCCAAGTTACCCACGCCCAAGAGACCCAGTACTTC